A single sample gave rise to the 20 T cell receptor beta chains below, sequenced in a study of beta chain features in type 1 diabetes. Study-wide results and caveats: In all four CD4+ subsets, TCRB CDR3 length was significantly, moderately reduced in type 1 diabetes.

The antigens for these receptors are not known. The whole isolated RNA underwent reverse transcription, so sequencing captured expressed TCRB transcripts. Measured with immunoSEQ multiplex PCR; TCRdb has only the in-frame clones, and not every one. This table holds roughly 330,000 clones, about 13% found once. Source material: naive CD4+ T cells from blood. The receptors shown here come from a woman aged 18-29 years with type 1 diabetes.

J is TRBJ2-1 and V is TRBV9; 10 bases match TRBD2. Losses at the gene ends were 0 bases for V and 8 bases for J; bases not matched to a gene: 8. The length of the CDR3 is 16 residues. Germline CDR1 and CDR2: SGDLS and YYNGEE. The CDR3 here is CASSVGPSGRVDEQFF. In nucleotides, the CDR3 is TGTGCCAGCAGCGTAGGTCCTAGCGGGAGAGTCGATGAGCAGTTCTTC.

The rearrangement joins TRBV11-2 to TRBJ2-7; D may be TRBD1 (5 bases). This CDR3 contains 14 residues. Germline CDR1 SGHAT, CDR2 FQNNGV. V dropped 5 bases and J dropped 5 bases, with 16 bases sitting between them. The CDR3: CASSISRVSHEQYV. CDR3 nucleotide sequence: TGTGCCAGCAGCATCAGCAGGGTGTCCCACGAGCAGTACGTC.

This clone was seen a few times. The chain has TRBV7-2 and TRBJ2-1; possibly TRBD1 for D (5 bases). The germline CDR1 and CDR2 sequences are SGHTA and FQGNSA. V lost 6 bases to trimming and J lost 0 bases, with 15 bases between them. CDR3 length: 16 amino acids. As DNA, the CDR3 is TGTGCCAGCAGGGGGCATAGGGTAGGCTCCTACAATGAGCAGTTCTTC. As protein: CASRGHRVGSYNEQFF.

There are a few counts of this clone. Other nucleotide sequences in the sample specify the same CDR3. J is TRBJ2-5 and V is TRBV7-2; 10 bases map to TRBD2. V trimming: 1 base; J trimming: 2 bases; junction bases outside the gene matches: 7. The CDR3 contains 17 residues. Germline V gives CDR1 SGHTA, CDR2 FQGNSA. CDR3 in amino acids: CASSLGPRAGGQETQYF. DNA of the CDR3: TGTGCCAGCAGCTTAGGCCCCAGAGCGGGAGGGCAAGAGACCCAGTACTTC.

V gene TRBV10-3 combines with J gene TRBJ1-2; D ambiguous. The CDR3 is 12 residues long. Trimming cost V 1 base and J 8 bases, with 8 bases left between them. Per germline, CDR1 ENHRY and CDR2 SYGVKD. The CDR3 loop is CAISELREGYTF. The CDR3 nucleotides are TGTGCCATCAGTGAGTTAAGGGAGGGCTACACCTTC.

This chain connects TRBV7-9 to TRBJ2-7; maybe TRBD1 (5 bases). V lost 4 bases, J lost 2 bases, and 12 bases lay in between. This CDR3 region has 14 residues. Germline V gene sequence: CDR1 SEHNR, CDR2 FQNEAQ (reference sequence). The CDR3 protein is CASSSPTDTYEQYV. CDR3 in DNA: TGTGCCAGCAGCTCCCCGACGGACACCTACGAGCAGTACGTC.

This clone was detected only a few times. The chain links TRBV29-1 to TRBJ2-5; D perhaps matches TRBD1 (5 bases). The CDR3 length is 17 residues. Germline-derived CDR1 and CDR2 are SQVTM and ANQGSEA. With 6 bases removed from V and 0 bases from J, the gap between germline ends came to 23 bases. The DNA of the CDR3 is TGCAGCGTCGCACTGATGATGACAGACAACTACCAAGAGACCCAGTACTTC. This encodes CSVALMMTDNYQETQYF.

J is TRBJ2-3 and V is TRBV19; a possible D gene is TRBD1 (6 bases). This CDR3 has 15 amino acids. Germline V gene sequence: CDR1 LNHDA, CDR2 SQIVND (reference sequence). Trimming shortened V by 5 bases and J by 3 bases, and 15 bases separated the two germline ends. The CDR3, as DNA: TGTGCCAGTAGTGGCAGGGGCGTCTTAACAGATACGCAGTATTTT. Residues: CASSGRGVLTDTQYF.

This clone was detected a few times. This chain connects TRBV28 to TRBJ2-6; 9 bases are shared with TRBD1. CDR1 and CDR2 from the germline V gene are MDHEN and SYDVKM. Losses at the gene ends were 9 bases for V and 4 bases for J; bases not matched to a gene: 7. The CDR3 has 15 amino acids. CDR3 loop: CARLQGALGANVLTF. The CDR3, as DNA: TGTGCCAGGTTACAGGGGGCCTTAGGGGCCAACGTCCTGACTTTC.

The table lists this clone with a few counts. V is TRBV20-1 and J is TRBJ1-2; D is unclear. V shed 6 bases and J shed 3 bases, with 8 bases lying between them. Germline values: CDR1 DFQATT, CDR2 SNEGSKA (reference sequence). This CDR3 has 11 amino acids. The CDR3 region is CSANQDYGYTF. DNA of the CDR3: TGCAGTGCCAATCAGGACTATGGCTACACCTTC.

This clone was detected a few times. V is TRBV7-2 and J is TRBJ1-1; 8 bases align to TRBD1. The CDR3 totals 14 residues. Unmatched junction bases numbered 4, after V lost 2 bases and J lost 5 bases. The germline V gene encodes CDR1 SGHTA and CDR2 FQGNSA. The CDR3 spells CASSLSNRGTEAFF. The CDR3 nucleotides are TGTGCCAGCAGCTTAAGTAACAGGGGGACTGAAGCTTTCTTT.

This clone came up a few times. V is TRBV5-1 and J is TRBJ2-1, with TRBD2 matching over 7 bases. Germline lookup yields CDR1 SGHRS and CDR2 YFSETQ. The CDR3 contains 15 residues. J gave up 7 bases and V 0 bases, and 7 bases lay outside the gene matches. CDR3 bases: TGCGCCAGCAGCTTGGATGGCGGGAGTGCAAATGAGCAGTTCTTC. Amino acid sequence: CASSLDGGSANEQFF.

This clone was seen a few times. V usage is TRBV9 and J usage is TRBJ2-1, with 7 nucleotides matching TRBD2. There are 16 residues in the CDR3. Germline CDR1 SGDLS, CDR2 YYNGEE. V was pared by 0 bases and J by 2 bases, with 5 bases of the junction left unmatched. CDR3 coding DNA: TGTGCCAGCAGCGTAGTATCGAGCGGGACCTACAATGAGCAGTTCTTC. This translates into CASSVVSSGTYNEQFF. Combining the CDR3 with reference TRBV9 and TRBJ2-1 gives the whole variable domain DSGVTQTPKHLITATGQRVTLRCSPRSGDLSVYWYQQSLDQGLQFLIQYYNGEERAKGNILERFSAQQFPDLHSELNLSSLELGDSALYFCASSVVSSGTYNEQFFGPGTRLTVL.

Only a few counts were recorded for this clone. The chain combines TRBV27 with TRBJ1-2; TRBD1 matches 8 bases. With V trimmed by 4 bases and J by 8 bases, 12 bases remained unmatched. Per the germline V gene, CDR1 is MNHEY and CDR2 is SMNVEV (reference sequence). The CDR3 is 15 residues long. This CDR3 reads CASSSHFQGARGYTF. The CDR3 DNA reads TGTGCCAGCAGTTCCCATTTCCAGGGGGCGAGGGGCTACACCTTC.

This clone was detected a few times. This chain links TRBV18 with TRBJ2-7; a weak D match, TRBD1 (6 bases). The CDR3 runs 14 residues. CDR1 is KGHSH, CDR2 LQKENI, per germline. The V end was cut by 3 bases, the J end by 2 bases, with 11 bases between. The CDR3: CASSPTGDTYEQYV. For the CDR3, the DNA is TGTGCCAGCTCACCTACCGGGGACACCTACGAGCAGTACGTC.

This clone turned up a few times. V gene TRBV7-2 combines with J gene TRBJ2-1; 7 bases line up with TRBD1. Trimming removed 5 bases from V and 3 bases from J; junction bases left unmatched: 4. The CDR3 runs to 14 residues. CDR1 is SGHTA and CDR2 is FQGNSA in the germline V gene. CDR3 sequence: CASSLGQHYNEQFF. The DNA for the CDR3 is TGTGCCAGCAGCCTGGGACAGCACTACAATGAGCAGTTCTTC.

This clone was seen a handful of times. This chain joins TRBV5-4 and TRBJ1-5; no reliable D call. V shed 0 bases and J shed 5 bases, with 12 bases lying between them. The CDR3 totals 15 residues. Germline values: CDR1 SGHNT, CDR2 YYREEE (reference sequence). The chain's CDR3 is CASSLGGDRDQPQHF. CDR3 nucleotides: TGTGCCAGCAGCTTGGGCGGGGATCGGGATCAGCCCCAGCATTTT.

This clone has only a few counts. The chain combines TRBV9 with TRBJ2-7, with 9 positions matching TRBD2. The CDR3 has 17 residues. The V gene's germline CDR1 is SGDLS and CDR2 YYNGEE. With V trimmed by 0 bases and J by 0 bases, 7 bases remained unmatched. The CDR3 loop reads CASSVGLAGKSSYEQYF. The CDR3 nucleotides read TGTGCCAGCAGCGTAGGGCTAGCGGGAAAAAGCTCCTACGAGCAGTACTTC.

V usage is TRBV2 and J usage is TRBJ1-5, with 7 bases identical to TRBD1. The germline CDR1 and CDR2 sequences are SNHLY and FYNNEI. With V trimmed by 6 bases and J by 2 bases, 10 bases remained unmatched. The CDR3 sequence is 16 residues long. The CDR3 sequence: CASRGQLLLGNQPQHF. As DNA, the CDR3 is TGTGCCAGCAGGGGACAGTTATTGTTGGGCAATCAGCCCCAGCATTTT.

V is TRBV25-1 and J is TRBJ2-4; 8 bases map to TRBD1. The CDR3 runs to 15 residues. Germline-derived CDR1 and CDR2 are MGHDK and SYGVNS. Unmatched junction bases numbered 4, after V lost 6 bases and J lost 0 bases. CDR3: CASSRTGIAKNIQYF. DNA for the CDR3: TGTGCCAGCAGCCGGACAGGGATAGCCAAAAACATTCAGTACTTC.